Sequencing of this TCR beta chain was carried out in a study of cytomegalovirus exposure and HLA in healthy donors. Across the whole study: An earlier analysis found fewer than 140 million unique TCR beta sequences from about 190 million T cells.

Notes on this clone: Its antigen is as yet unknown.

Regarding the study as a whole: The authors enumerated roughly 160 TCR beta chains as linked to cytomegalovirus. A prior analysis recorded that most TCR beta V segments were productive about 90% or about 30% of the time. In vitro assays verified that a few CMV-associated chains recognized CMV antigens specifically.

Germline-derived CDR1 and CDR2 are MNHNS and SASEGT. The CDR3 covers 17 residues. Trimming took 2 bases from V and 3 from J; bases not matched to a gene: 9. 13 Jbeta primers and 60 Vbeta primers were used for the PCR. TCRdb keeps only in-frame clones here, not all; method: immunoSEQ multiplex PCR. This sample's table reports over 35,000 clones. The sequencing input was PBMCs. This TCR was recovered from a woman in her twenties or thirties in good health and CMV-seronegative. This chain links TRBV6-1 with TRBJ2-7; 11 bases map to TRBD2. Here the CDR3 DNA reads TGTGCCAGCAGTGAACCCGGACTAGCGGGCGCCATCTACGAGCAGTACTTC. Translated: CASSEPGLAGAIYEQYF.